Listed below are T cell receptor beta chains from one sample, sequenced in a study of cytomegalovirus exposure and HLA in healthy donors. The method was immunoSEQ multiplex PCR; TCRdb's version includes in-frame clones alone and lacks a portion of them. Here the sample spans 110,000 to 150,000 clones, 75% to 90% being singletons. The sample taken for sequencing was PBMCs. Receptors were obtained from a man in his forties in good health and CMV-seronegative. The CDR3 runs from the conserved cysteine through the conserved F or W. The order of the fields is clone size, V gene, D gene, J gene, CDR3 protein, CDR3 DNA. A D gene is named only where the DNA matches it firmly. Not all rows give a size; the values are once, few, many and, for expanded clones, a class.

size: NA; V: TRBV7-9; D: NA; J: TRBJ1-5; CDR3: CASSSREAGNQPQHF; DNA: TGTGCCAGCAGCTCACGGGAGGCTGGCAATCAGCCCCAGCATTTT
size: NA; V: TRBV9; D: NA; J: TRBJ2-3; CDR3: CASSVLPTDTQYF; DNA: TGTGCCAGCAGCGTACTCCCCACAGATACGCAGTATTTT
size: once; V: TRBV14; D: NA; J: TRBJ2-5; CDR3: CASSQDPPGRGTQYF; DNA: TGTGCCAGCAGCCAAGATCCCCCCGGACGGGGGACCCAGTACTTC
size: NA; V: TRBV6-1; D: TRBD1; J: TRBJ1-4; CDR3: CASRYRGDNEKLFF; DNA: TGTGCCAGCAGGTACAGGGGGGATAATGAAAAACTGTTTTTT
size: NA; V: TRBV5-1; D: TRBD2; J: TRBJ2-7; CDR3: CASSPLPGLAKYEQYF; DNA: TGCGCCAGCAGCCCACTCCCGGGACTAGCTAAATACGAGCAGTACTTC
size: few; V: TRBV6-6; D: TRBD1; J: TRBJ1-1; CDR3: CASSRGTGDTEAFF; DNA: TGTGCCAGCAGCCGGGGGACAGGGGACACTGAAGCTTTCTTT
size: few; V: TRBV6-6; D: NA; J: TRBJ1-1; CDR3: CASSYSTGEAFF; DNA: TGTGCCAGCAGTTACTCGACAGGAGAAGCTTTCTTT
size: NA; V: TRBV2; D: NA; J: TRBJ1-1; CDR3: CASRLRNTEAFF; DNA: TGTGCCAGCAGGTTGAGGAACACTGAAGCTTTCTTT
size: NA; V: TRBV2; D: NA; J: TRBJ1-5; CDR3: CASSTQATGNQPQHF; DNA: TGTGCCAGCAGCACTCAGGCCACAGGGAATCAGCCCCAGCATTTT
size: NA; V: TRBV5-1; D: TRBD2; J: TRBJ2-7; CDR3: CASSLVLAASYEQYF; DNA: TGCGCCAGCAGCTTGGTACTAGCGGCCTCCTACGAGCAGTACTTC
size: NA; V: TRBV5-1; D: TRBD1; J: TRBJ2-7; CDR3: CASSSGAGGLYEQYF; DNA: TGCGCCAGCAGCTCGGGGGCAGGGGGCTTGTACGAGCAGTACTTC
size: NA; V: TRBV6-1; D: NA; J: TRBJ2-7; CDR3: CASSASIRYEQYF; DNA: TGTGCCAGCAGTGCGAGCATCCGCTACGAGCAGTACTTC
size: NA; V: TRBV12-5; D: TRBD1; J: TRBJ2-5; CDR3: CASGPAGGRGETQYF; DNA: TGTGCTAGTGGACCCGCAGGGGGCAGAGGAGAGACCCAGTACTTC
size: NA; V: TRBV7-8; D: NA; J: TRBJ1-1; CDR3: CASSLGGHTEAFF; DNA: TGTGCCAGCAGCTTAGGAGGGCACACTGAAGCTTTCTTT
size: NA; V: TRBV18; D: NA; J: TRBJ1-1; CDR3: CASSQTSAVENTEAFF; DNA: TGTGCCAGCTCCCAGACCAGCGCGGTTGAGAACACTGAAGCTTTCTTT
size: NA; V: TRBV7-9; D: NA; J: TRBJ1-6; CDR3: CASSSGGGNDSPLHF; DNA: TGTGCCAGCAGCTCCGGGGGGGGAAACGATTCACCCCTCCACTTT
size: NA; V: TRBV6-5; D: NA; J: TRBJ1-1; CDR3: CASSYSWQGNTEAFF; DNA: TGTGCCAGCAGTTACTCGTGGCAGGGGAACACTGAAGCTTTCTTT
size: NA; V: TRBV4-2; D: NA; J: TRBJ1-5; CDR3: CASSQERASNQPQHF; DNA: TGTGCCAGCAGCCAGGAGCGGGCTTCTAATCAGCCCCAGCATTTT
size: NA; V: TRBV6-1; D: NA; J: TRBJ2-5; CDR3: CASTSGVETQYF; DNA: TGTGCCAGCACATCAGGGGTGGAGACCCAGTACTTC
size: NA; V: TRBV30; D: TRBD1; J: TRBJ1-4; CDR3: CAWSKGAATNEKLFF; DNA: TGTGCCTGGAGTAAGGGGGCGGCAACTAATGAAAAACTGTTTTTT
size: NA; V: TRBV9; D: NA; J: TRBJ1-6; CDR3: CASSDRENSPLHF; DNA: TGTGCCAGCAGCGACAGAGAGAATTCACCCCTCCACTTT
size: NA; V: TRBV7-9; D: NA; J: TRBJ1-4; CDR3: CASSLTTGSQKLFF; DNA: TGTGCCAGCAGCTTAACCACCGGGAGCCAAAAACTGTTTTTT
size: NA; V: TRBV29-1; D: NA; J: TRBJ1-1; CDR3: CSVIRGMNTEAFF; DNA: TGCAGCGTTATCAGGGGCATGAACACTGAAGCTTTCTTT
size: NA; V: TRBV19; D: NA; J: TRBJ2-7; CDR3: CASSISPMTGLYEQYF; DNA: TGTGCCAGTAGTATTTCCCCAATGACAGGACTCTACGAGCAGTACTTC
size: NA; V: TRBV10-2; D: TRBD1; J: TRBJ2-7; CDR3: CASSLDRVGEQYF; DNA: TGCGCCAGCAGCCTGGACAGGGTGGGGGAGCAGTACTTC
size: NA; V: TRBV30; D: TRBD1; J: TRBJ1-3; CDR3: CAWSGTGVSGNTIYF; DNA: TGTGCCTGGAGTGGAACAGGGGTCAGTGGAAACACCATATATTTT
size: NA; V: TRBV28; D: NA; J: TRBJ1-6; CDR3: CASSPDSPLHF; DNA: TGTGCCAGCAGCCCTGATTCACCCCTCCACTTT
size: NA; V: TRBV7-8; D: TRBD1; J: TRBJ2-5; CDR3: CASSLTGYSRETQYF; DNA: TGTGCCAGCAGCTTGACAGGGTATAGTAGGGAGACCCAGTACTTC
size: NA; V: TRBV2; D: NA; J: TRBJ1-2; CDR3: CASSYYRTSYTF; DNA: TGTGCCAGCAGTTACTACAGGACAAGCTACACCTTC
size: NA; V: TRBV11-2; D: TRBD2; J: TRBJ2-3; CDR3: CASSLEAGGPTDTQYF; DNA: TGTGCCAGCAGCTTAGAGGCGGGGGGGCCAACAGATACGCAGTATTTT
size: NA; V: TRBV7-9; D: TRBD1; J: TRBJ2-7; CDR3: CASSKQGTEQYF; DNA: TGTGCCAGCAGCAAACAGGGGACCGAGCAGTACTTC
size: NA; V: TRBV25-1; D: TRBD1; J: TRBJ1-3; CDR3: CASSETGVGNTIYF; DNA: TGTGCCAGCAGTGAGACAGGGGTTGGAAACACCATATATTTT
size: NA; V: TRBV27; D: NA; J: TRBJ1-4; CDR3: CASSLSWGEANEKLFF; DNA: TGTGCCAGCAGTTTATCATGGGGGGAAGCTAATGAAAAACTGTTTTTT
size: once; V: TRBV11-2; D: NA; J: TRBJ1-1; CDR3: CASSLGTQQGEAFF; DNA: TGTGCCAGCAGCTTAGGAACCCAACAGGGTGAAGCTTTCTTT
size: NA; V: TRBV4-1; D: TRBD1; J: TRBJ1-6; CDR3: CASSHANRGRSYNSPLHF; DNA: TGCGCCAGCAGCCACGCGAACAGGGGAAGGTCCTATAATTCACCCCTCCACTTT
size: NA; V: TRBV18; D: TRBD1; J: TRBJ2-1; CDR3: CASSPPGTGGVGEQFF; DNA: TGTGCCAGCTCACCACCGGGGACAGGGGGTGTTGGTGAGCAGTTCTTC
size: few; V: TRBV7-2; D: NA; J: TRBJ1-1; CDR3: CASSLDSGDGTEAFF; DNA: TGTGCCAGCAGCTTAGATTCGGGTGATGGAACTGAAGCTTTCTTT
size: NA; V: TRBV18; D: NA; J: TRBJ1-6; CDR3: CASSPGADNSPLHF; DNA: TGTGCCAGCTCACCAGGGGCGGACAATTCACCCCTCCACTTT
size: NA; V: TRBV20-1; D: NA; J: TRBJ1-1; CDR3: CSARQGTEAFF; DNA: TGCAGTGCTAGACAGGGGACTGAAGCTTTCTTT
size: NA; V: TRBV11-2; D: TRBD1; J: TRBJ1-5; CDR3: CASSLGDRGNQPQHF; DNA: TGTGCCAGCAGCTTGGGGGACAGGGGCAATCAGCCCCAGCATTTT
size: NA; V: TRBV9; D: NA; J: TRBJ1-6; CDR3: CASSVVDSLNSPLHF; DNA: TGTGCCAGCAGCGTAGTAGACAGCCTTAATTCCCCCCTCCACTTT
size: NA; V: TRBV27; D: NA; J: TRBJ1-1; CDR3: CASRQGYTEAFF; DNA: TGTGCCAGCAGGCAGGGGTACACTGAAGCTTTCTTT
size: few; V: TRBV19; D: NA; J: TRBJ1-1; CDR3: CASSMGPAEAFF; DNA: TGTGCCAGTAGTATGGGGCCTGCAGAAGCTTTCTTT
size: NA; V: TRBV19; D: NA; J: TRBJ1-1; CDR3: CASSPRHRAPNTEAFF; DNA: TGTGCCAGTAGTCCTAGGCACAGGGCCCCGAACACTGAAGCTTTCTTT
size: NA; V: TRBV11-2; D: NA; J: TRBJ2-3; CDR3: CASSLRRGLGTDTQYF; DNA: TGTGCCAGCAGCCTAAGGCGGGGTTTGGGCACAGATACGCAGTATTTT
size: NA; V: TRBV19; D: TRBD1; J: TRBJ2-7; CDR3: CASSIGDRVTYEQYF; DNA: TGTGCCAGTAGTATAGGCGACAGGGTGACCTACGAGCAGTACTTC
size: once; V: TRBV5-1; D: TRBD1; J: TRBJ2-5; CDR3: CASSSRGQETQYF; DNA: TGCGCCAGCAGCTCCAGGGGGCAGGAGACCCAGTACTTC
size: NA; V: TRBV9; D: TRBD2; J: TRBJ2-1; CDR3: CASSVVGTSGGANEQFF; DNA: TGTGCCAGCAGCGTAGTAGGGACTAGCGGGGGGGCCAATGAGCAGTTCTTC
size: NA; V: TRBV7-2; D: NA; J: TRBJ2-1; CDR3: CASSLGRLDNEQFF; DNA: TGTGCCAGCAGCTTAGGGCGGCTAGACAATGAGCAGTTCTTC
size: NA; V: TRBV29-1; D: NA; J: TRBJ1-3; CDR3: CSGQVSSGNTIYF; DNA: TGCAGCGGGCAGGTTAGCTCTGGAAACACCATATATTTT